Listed here are 10 T cell receptor beta chains from one sample, sequenced in a study of lymphopenia after photon versus proton radiotherapy. Assay used: immunoSEQ multiplex PCR; TCRdb lists only in-frame clones, some missing. The sample gives tens of thousands of clones, 80% to 90% of which show up once; roughly a tenth is in the top ten. The input for sequencing was peripheral blood, taken from a patient treated with proton-based radiotherapy. These TCRs come from a man at least 80 years old with esophageal cancer.

DNA of the CDR3: TGCGCCAGCAGTAGAGACCACACTGAAGCTTTCTTT. It codes for CASSRDHTEAFF. V gene TRBV10-1 combines with J gene TRBJ1-1, with no clear D. With 5 bases removed from V and 3 bases from J, the gap between germline ends came to 7 bases. Germline CDR1 WNHNN, CDR2 SYGVQD (reference sequence). The CDR3 is 12 amino acids.

The CDR3: CASSLRGTGGSTEAFF. CDR3 coding DNA: TGTGCCAGCTCACTTCGCGGGACAGGAGGTTCCACTGAAGCTTTCTTT. The chain joins TRBV18 to TRBJ1-1, with 8 bases matching TRBD1. Germline-derived CDR1 and CDR2 are KGHSH and LQKENI. V was pared by 4 bases and J by 4 bases, with 11 bases of the junction left unmatched. The CDR3 totals 16 residues.

The chain has TRBV30 and TRBJ2-1; 8 bases align to TRBD2. The CDR3 is 14 amino acids. V lost 5 bases, J lost 1 base, and 4 bases stayed unmatched. From germline, CDR1 is GTSNPN and CDR2 SVGIG (reference sequence). The CDR3 is CAWERGTSYNEQFF. DNA of the CDR3: TGTGCCTGGGAGCGGGGGACTTCCTACAATGAGCAGTTCTTC.

This chain links TRBV5-6 with TRBJ2-5, with 9 bases that match TRBD1. V shed 3 bases and J 5 bases; nucleotides not matched to a gene: 8. Germline CDR1 reads SGHDT; CDR2 reads YYEEEE. This CDR3 comprises 15 residues. CDR3 DNA: TGTGCCAGCAGCTCAACAACAGGGGGCCACGAGACCCAGTACTTC. Protein sequence: CASSSTTGGHETQYF.

The chain uses TRBV14 and TRBJ2-3; D not resolved. The CDR3 totals 15 residues. Germline V gene data show CDR1 as SGHDN and CDR2 as FVKESK. Deletions cut 1 base from V and 0 bases from J, with 8 bases between. CDR3 nucleotides: TGTGCCAGCAGCCAAGGGGGATGGAGCACAGATACGCAGTATTTT. This sequence encodes CASSQGGWSTDTQYF.

The table lists this clone with a count of one. The rearrangement links TRBV11-3 to TRBJ2-2; tentative D call: TRBD1 (6 bases). With 5 bases removed from V and 1 base from J, the gap between germline ends came to 11 bases. Germline V lookup: CDR1 SGHNT, CDR2 YENEEA. The CDR3 covers 15 residues. The CDR3 DNA follows: TGTGCCAGCAGCAAACAGGGATTGAACACCGGGGAGCTGTTTTTT. It codes for CASSKQGLNTGELFF.

V usage is TRBV5-1 and J usage is TRBJ2-7, with 7 bases matching TRBD2. Germline V gene data show CDR1 as SGHRS and CDR2 as YFSETQ. V lost 3 bases to trimming and J lost 5 bases; unmatched junction nucleotides: 8. The length of the CDR3 is 14 residues. CDR3 amino acids: CASSSGLGSNEQYF. Here the CDR3 DNA reads TGCGCCAGCAGCTCCGGACTAGGTTCCAACGAGCAGTACTTC.

This clone was counted a few times. The V gene is TRBV27, the J gene TRBJ1-5, with D possibly being TRBD1 (6 bases). V gave up 3 bases and J gave up 7 bases, with 10 bases separating them. Germline CDR1 reads MNHEY; CDR2 reads SMNVEV (reference sequence). The CDR3 runs 13 residues. This chain's CDR3 is CASSFAGDQPQHF. The CDR3 DNA is TGTGCCAGCAGTTTCGCAGGGGACCAGCCCCAGCATTTT.

This rearrangement joins TRBV6-5 to TRBJ2-5; perhaps TRBD1 as D (5 bases). The V end was cut by 2 bases, the J end by 3 bases, with 13 bases between. The CDR3 covers 15 residues. Germline V CDR1 and CDR2: MNHEY, SVGAGI. DNA of the CDR3: TGTGCCAGCAGTTACGGTGGTAGGGGAAAAGAGACCCAGTACTTC. Translation gives CASSYGGRGKETQYF.

This chain connects TRBV2 to TRBJ1-1; TRBD1 aligns across 7 bases. The CDR3 has 17 residues. The junction had 15 bases not matched to a gene; V was cut back by 1 base and J by 7 bases. CDR1 and CDR2 (germline): SNHLY, FYNNEI. The CDR3 DNA follows: TGTGCCAGCAGTGAAGAAGTTTGGGACAGCCTTTTAAGTGAAGCTTTCTTT. It translates to CASSEEVWDSLLSEAFF.